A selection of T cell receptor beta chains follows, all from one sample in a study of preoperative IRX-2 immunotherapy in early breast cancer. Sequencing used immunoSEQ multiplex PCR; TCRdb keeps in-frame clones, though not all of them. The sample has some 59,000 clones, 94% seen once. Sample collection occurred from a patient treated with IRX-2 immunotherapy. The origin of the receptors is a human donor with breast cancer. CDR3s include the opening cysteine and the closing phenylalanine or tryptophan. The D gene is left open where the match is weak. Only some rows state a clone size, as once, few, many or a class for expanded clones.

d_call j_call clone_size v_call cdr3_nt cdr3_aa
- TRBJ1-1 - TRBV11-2 TGTGCCAGCAGCTTAGATCTTAATACTGAAGCTTTCTTT CASSLDLNTEAFF
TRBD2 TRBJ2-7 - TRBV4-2 TGTGCCAGCAGCCAAGTCAGCCGGGGGGAATACGAGCAGTACTTC CASSQVSRGEYEQYF
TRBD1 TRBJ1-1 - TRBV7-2 TGTGCCAGCAGCCCCGGGACAGCCAACACTGAAGCTTTCTTT CASSPGTANTEAFF
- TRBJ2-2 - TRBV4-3 TGCGCCAGCAGCCTGTGGGGACAGAACACCGGGGAGCTGTTTTTT CASSLWGQNTGELFF
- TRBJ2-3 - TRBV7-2 TGTGCCAGCAGCTTATTGCCGGGCGATACGCAGTATTTT CASSLLPGDTQYF
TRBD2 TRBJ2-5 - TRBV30 TGTGCCAGCAACCGGGGGGGTTCTCAAGAGACCCAGTACTTC CASNRGGSQETQYF
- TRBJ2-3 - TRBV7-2 TGTGCCAGCAGCTTAGTGGGTGGGAGAGGATCAGATACGCAGTATTTT CASSLVGGRGSDTQYF
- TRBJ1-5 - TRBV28 TGTGCCAGCAGTTTAATGGGGGAGGGCAATCAGCCCCAGCATTTT CASSLMGEGNQPQHF
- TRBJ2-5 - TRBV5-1 TGCGCCAGCAGCTTGCGGGGACAAGAGACCCAGTACTTC CASSLRGQETQYF
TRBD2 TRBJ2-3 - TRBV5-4 TGTGCCAGCAGCTCCCCCCAGCGGGGGGCTCGGGCAGATACGCAGTATTTT CASSSPQRGARADTQYF
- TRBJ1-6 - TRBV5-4 TGTGCCAGCAGCTTGGACAGAAGCTCCTATAATTCACCCCTCCACTTT CASSLDRSSYNSPLHF
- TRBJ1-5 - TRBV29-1 TGCAGCGTTGGGCATGGTATTGGTCAGCCCCAGCATTTT CSVGHGIGQPQHF
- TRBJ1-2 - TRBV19 TGTGCCAGTAGTATAGACCGCGGAATCTATGGCTACACCTTC CASSIDRGIYGYTF
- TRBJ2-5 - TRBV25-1 TGTGCCAGCTACGGACAAAACCAAGAGACCCAGTACTTC CASYGQNQETQYF
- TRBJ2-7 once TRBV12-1 TGTGCCAGCAGCTCTTTCAATGAAACATTGTGGGGACTAGCGGGAGAGACCTACGAGCAGTACTTC CASSSFNETLWGLAGETYEQYF
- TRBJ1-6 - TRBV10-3 TGTGCCATCAGTGGAGGGACCGGGGGTACACCCCTCCACTTT CAISGGTGGTPLHF
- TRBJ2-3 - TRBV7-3 TGTGCCAGCAGCTGGAGTACTAGCACAGATACGCAGTATTTT CASSWSTSTDTQYF
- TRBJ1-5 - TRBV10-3 TGTGCCATCAGTGCCGACAGGAGGGATCAGCCCCAGCATTTT CAISADRRDQPQHF
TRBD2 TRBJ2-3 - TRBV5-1 TGCGCCAGCAGCTACGGACTAGCGGGGGGGCTGGGAGATACGCAGTATTTT CASSYGLAGGLGDTQYF
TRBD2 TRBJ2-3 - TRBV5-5 TGTGCCAGCAGCTCTACTAGCGGGGATAGCACAGATACGCAGTATTTT CASSSTSGDSTDTQYF
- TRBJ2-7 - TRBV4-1 TGCGCCAGCAGCAGGTTAGCGGTCAGCTCCTACGAGCAGTACTTC CASSRLAVSSYEQYF
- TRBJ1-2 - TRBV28 TGTGCCAGCAGTCCCTATCACGGACGGGGTGGCTACACCTTC CASSPYHGRGGYTF
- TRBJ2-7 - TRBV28 TGTGCCAGCAGTTTTGTGGGGGATTCCGAGCAGTACTTC CASSFVGDSEQYF
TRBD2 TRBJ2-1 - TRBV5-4 TGTGCCAGCAGCTTGGCGCTAGCGGGAGTCTACAATGAGCAGTTCTTC CASSLALAGVYNEQFF
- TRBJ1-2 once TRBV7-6 TGTGCCAGCAGCTTAGGGTCAGAATATGGCTACACCTTC CASSLGSEYGYTF